A single sample is the source of the 24 T cell receptor beta chains below, sequenced in a study of shared T cell receptors in the human thymus. The data were produced by immunoSEQ multiplex PCR, yet TCRdb's version contains in-frame clones alone and is incomplete. The sample holds about 380,000 clones, just under 95% seen once. The material sequenced was thymocytes. These receptors originate from a human donor.

The CDR3 nucleotides read TGTGCCATCAGTGTTGGGCCGAGCACAGATACGCAGTATTTT. Its protein product is CAISVGPSTDTQYF. The chain has TRBV10-3 and TRBJ2-3; no reliable D call. Germline V lookup: CDR1 ENHRY, CDR2 SYGVKD. Trimming removed 4 bases from V and 0 bases from J, with 8 bases in between. This CDR3 region has 14 residues.

Turning to this clone: Other DNA sequences of this sample code for an identical CDR3. The rearrangement links TRBV27 to TRBJ2-2; 9 bases are shared with TRBD1. V shed 5 bases, J shed 7 bases, and the junction held 11 bases outside the gene matches. CDR3 length: 16 amino acids. Germline loops: CDR1 MNHEY, CDR2 SMNVEV (reference sequence). CDR3 sequence: CASSPLGTGYHGELFF. The CDR3 coding sequence is TGTGCCAGCAGTCCGTTGGGGACAGGGTATCACGGGGAGCTGTTTTTT.

The chain is built from TRBV15 and TRBJ2-3; TRBD2 agrees at 11 bases. CDR3 length: 17 amino acids. Germline CDR1 is LNHNV and CDR2 is YYDKDF (reference sequence). With 3 bases clipped from V and 4 bases from J, the junction kept 9 bases outside the gene matches. In DNA form, the CDR3 reads TGTGCCACCAGCAGCAGTACTAGCGGGGGACATCCAGATACGCAGTATTTT. It is translated as CATSSSTSGGHPDTQYF.

V usage is TRBV29-1 and J usage is TRBJ2-3; 8 bases map to TRBD1. After removal of 3 bases from V and 2 bases from J, the junction contained 1 base not matched to a gene. Germline V gene sequence: CDR1 SQVTM, CDR2 ANQGSEA. The CDR3 sequence is 13 residues long. CDR3 in amino acids: CSVEQGATDTQYF. In DNA, the CDR3 is TGCAGCGTTGAGCAGGGGGCCACAGATACGCAGTATTTT.

On this clone: The junction departs from germline at one end; a sequencing error may be responsible. The V and J genes are TRBV14 and TRBJ2-1, with D unclear. Germline lookup yields CDR1 SGHDN and CDR2 FVKESK. This CDR3 has 19 residues. Here the CDR3 reads CASTQKDPRAERSYNEQFF. CDR3 in DNA: TGTGCCAGCACCCAAAAGGATCCCCGGGCGGAAAGGTCCTACAATGAGCAGTTCTTC.

V is TRBV28 and J is TRBJ2-1, with D possibly called TRBD1 or TRBD2 (5 bases each). V shed 4 bases and J shed 7 bases, with 11 bases lying between them. Germline CDR1 and CDR2: MDHEN and SYDVKM. CDR3 size: 13 residues. The CDR3 coding sequence is TGTGCCAGCAGTTCCTGGGACCAAAATGAGCAGTTCTTC. It specifies CASSSWDQNEQFF.

V is TRBV30 and J is TRBJ2-7; D may be TRBD1 (5 bases). This CDR3 comprises 14 residues. CDR1 GTSNPN and CDR2 SVGIG come from the germline V gene (reference sequence). The germline V and J ends were trimmed by 7 bases and 3 bases, with 19 bases remaining between them. CDR3 amino acids: CAFFRGLLFYEQYF. The CDR3 DNA reads TGTGCCTTCTTTAGGGGTCTACTATTCTACGAGCAGTACTTC. Full variable domain (remainder filled in from reference TRBV30 and TRBJ2-7): SQTIHQWPATLVQPVGSPLSLECTVEGTSNPNLYWYRQAAGRGLQLLFYSVGIGQISSEVPQNLSASRPQDRQFILSSKKLLLSDSGFYLCAFFRGLLFYEQYFGPGTRLTVT.

The V gene is TRBV6-1, the J gene TRBJ2-5; D not certain. This CDR3 has 13 amino acids. Germline V lookup: CDR1 MNHNS, CDR2 SASEGT. V shed 1 base and J shed 7 bases, with 10 bases lying between them. CDR3 sequence (DNA): TGTGCCAGCAGTGAAGGCCACCTTAGGACCCAGTACTTC. Its protein product is CASSEGHLRTQYF.

CDR3 sequence reads: CATSRSGRLVHNEQFF. The CDR3 DNA reads TGTGCCACCTCCCGCTCGGGGAGGCTGGTTCACAATGAGCAGTTCTTC. V and J are TRBV27 and TRBJ2-1, with D possibly matching TRBD2 (6 bases). In germline, CDR1 is MNHEY, CDR2 SMNVEV (reference sequence). Trimming cost V 10 bases and J 5 bases, with 24 bases left between them. The CDR3 is made up of 16 amino acids.

J is TRBJ2-5 and V is TRBV28; no clear D gene. The CDR3 has 14 amino acids. Germline V gives CDR1 MDHEN, CDR2 SYDVKM. The V end lost 3 bases, the J end lost 0 bases, and 8 bases lay between the germline ends. As DNA, the CDR3 is TGTGCCAGCAGTTTTTCCTTTAACCAAGAGACCCAGTACTTC. Translated: CASSFSFNQETQYF.

J is TRBJ1-1 and V is TRBV28; the match to TRBD1 covers 9 bases. The CDR3 contains 16 residues. Germline values: CDR1 MDHEN, CDR2 SYDVKM. The junction had 11 bases not matched to a gene; V was cut back by 5 bases and J by 4 bases. The CDR3 sequence: CASSRRDRERRTEAFF. In nucleotides, the CDR3 is TGTGCCAGCAGTCGCCGGGACAGGGAAAGGCGCACTGAAGCTTTCTTT.

This clone was found once. The rearrangement uses TRBV7-9 and TRBJ2-5, with 7 bases identical to TRBD1. The germline gives CDR1 SEHNR, CDR2 FQNEAQ (reference sequence). This CDR3 comprises 19 residues. Unmatched junction bases numbered 14, after V lost 1 base and J lost 0 bases. Here the CDR3 reads CASSLGWGETGPHQETQYF. CDR3 bases: TGTGCCAGCAGCTTAGGCTGGGGTGAGACAGGGCCACACCAAGAGACCCAGTACTTC.

The CDR3 bases are TGTGCCAGCAGCCTCTTAGCGGGAGGCAGGGAGACCCAGTACTTC. Translation gives CASSLLAGGRETQYF. The V gene is TRBV4-2, the J gene TRBJ2-5; 10 bases match TRBD2. Trimming cost V 4 bases and J 5 bases; bases outside gene matches: 7. This CDR3 contains 15 residues. Germline loops: CDR1 LGHNA, CDR2 YNFKEQ.

This chain links TRBV6-1 with TRBJ2-3; D gene unclear. Germline V lookup: CDR1 MNHNS, CDR2 SASEGT. This CDR3 contains 15 residues. V was pared by 5 bases and J by 6 bases, with 18 bases between. The CDR3 protein is CASSLPGRPQDTQYF. Written as DNA, the CDR3 is TGTGCCAGCAGTCTACCGGGCCGCCCCCAGGATACGCAGTATTTT.

The rearrangement joins TRBV27 to TRBJ1-1; D unresolved. CDR1 and CDR2 from the germline V gene are MNHEY and SMNVEV (reference sequence). The germline V and J ends were trimmed by 1 base and 11 bases, with 20 bases remaining between them. The CDR3 extends over 15 amino acids. Written as DNA, the CDR3 is TGTGCCAGCAGTTTATACGACGGACGGACTTTTAGGGCTTTCTTT. It yields the protein CASSLYDGRTFRAFF.

V usage is TRBV6-1 and J usage is TRBJ1-1; D uncertain. Germline CDR1 is MNHNS and CDR2 is SASEGT. The CDR3 has 16 amino acids. V shed 2 bases and J shed 0 bases, with 13 bases lying between them. CDR3 nucleotide sequence: TGTGCCAGCAGTGAAAGGGCACTTCAGATGAACACTGAAGCTTTCTTT. Residues: CASSERALQMNTEAFF.

The chain combines TRBV27 with TRBJ2-5; D gene unclear. Trimming took off 0 bases at V and 1 base at J, with 9 bases between the two ends. Germline V gene sequence: CDR1 MNHEY, CDR2 SMNVEV (reference sequence). The CDR3 consists of 15 residues. CDR3 nucleotides: TGTGCCAGCAGTTTATCGATGGACGGCCAAGAGACCCAGTACTTC. Encoded protein: CASSLSMDGQETQYF.

The chain combines TRBV5-4 with TRBJ2-5, with 14 nucleotides matching TRBD2. The V gene end was trimmed by 5 bases and the J gene end by 4 bases; junction bases not matched to a gene: 4. This CDR3 comprises 15 residues. Germline lookup yields CDR1 SGHNT and CDR2 YYREEE (reference sequence). CDR3 in DNA: TGTGCCAGCAGGGCCGGGACTAGCGGGAGAGAGACCCAGTACTTC. It encodes CASRAGTSGRETQYF.

The CDR3 is CASSIPPGGFYGYTF. The CDR3 DNA follows: TGTGCCAGCAGCATACCGCCAGGGGGCTTCTATGGCTACACCTTC. The gene calls are TRBV7-9 and TRBJ1-2; 8 bases are a match to TRBD1. J was trimmed by 4 bases and V by 5 bases; bases with no gene match: 9. CDR3 length equals 15 residues. CDR1 is SEHNR, CDR2 FQNEAQ, per germline (reference sequence). The full variable domain, in which reference TRBV7-9 and TRBJ1-2 provide the parts outside the CDR3, is DTGVSQNPRHKITKRGQNVTFRCDPISEHNRLYWYRQTLGQGPEFLTYFQNEAQLEKSRLLSDRFSAERPKGSFSTLEIQRTEQGDSAMYLCASSIPPGGFYGYTFGSGTRLTVV.

The chain recombines TRBV7-2 with TRBJ2-5, with 10 positions matching TRBD2. The J call may be faulty, since TRBJ2-7 better matches the DNA end. The CDR3 spans 16 residues. Germline values: CDR1 SGHTA, CDR2 FQGNSA. The CDR3 sequence is CASSLVGLAGVYEQYF. Written as DNA, the CDR3 is TGTGCCAGCAGCTTAGTAGGGCTAGCGGGAGTCTACGAGCAGTACTTC.

J is TRBJ1-1 and V is TRBV25-1; 9 bases fit TRBD1. The junction had 10 bases not matched to a gene; V was cut back by 5 bases and J by 3 bases. The germline CDR1 and CDR2 sequences are MGHDK and SYGVNS. This CDR3 comprises 16 residues. The CDR3 DNA sequence: TGTGCCAGCAGTAGGAGGGATCGGGACAGGGACACTGAAGCTTTCTTT. This encodes CASSRRDRDRDTEAFF.

V gene TRBV13 combines with J gene TRBJ2-1; D gene unclear. This CDR3 comprises 15 residues. The germline CDR1 and CDR2 sequences are PRHDT and FYEKMQ (reference sequence). V lost 5 bases, J lost 1 base, and 12 bases lay in between. The CDR3 DNA is TGTGCCAGCAGCCATCCCTACCTATCCTACAATGAGCAGTTCTTC. Encoded protein: CASSHPYLSYNEQFF.

This chain links TRBV6-4 with TRBJ1-1, with D tentatively TRBD1 (6 bases). The CDR3 spans 13 residues. V lost 6 bases and J lost 1, with 9 bases in between. The germline V gene has CDR1 MRHNA and CDR2 SNTAGT. The CDR3 protein is CASRWTENTEAFF. DNA for the CDR3: TGTGCCAGCAGATGGACAGAGAACACTGAAGCTTTCTTT.

The chain uses TRBV7-2 and TRBJ2-6, with D possibly TRBD2 on 5 matching bases. This CDR3 contains 15 residues. Between the trimmed V and J ends, which lost 5 bases and 3 bases, there was a span of 11 bases. Germline V CDR1 and CDR2: SGHTA, FQGNSA. The CDR3 nucleotides read TGTGCCAGCAGCCCGGGGAGCGGTGGGGCCAACGTCCTGACTTTC. It translates to CASSPGSGGANVLTF.